The clone carrying this T cell receptor (beta chain) was detected many times. The antigen is undetermined. This sample is part of a study of neurological immune-mediated disorders. Study findings and constraints: Patients with HTLV-1-associated myelopathy showed the most TCR clonal expansion. Those with multiple sclerosis showed the least, falling below healthy controls.

cDNA was made by 5'RACE with 10-nucleotide random UMIs. TCRdb ran MiXCR on the 5' RACE reads and lists one entry per CDR3 protein. The sample records tens of thousands of distinct CDR3 sequences, about 6% being singletons. Germline V lookup: CDR1 SQVTM, CDR2 ANQGSEA. V was clipped by 1 base and J by 5 bases, with 14 bases between them. There are 14 residues in the CDR3. The sorted libraries involved the use of around 1 million CD4+ or CD8+ T cells. This rearrangement joins TRBV29-1 to TRBJ2-5; a possible D gene is TRBD2 (5 bases). This clonotype originated in a woman in her thirties or forties in good health. The sequenced sample was CD4+ T cells from blood. The CDR3 DNA follows: TGCAGCGTTGAAGTGGCTAGCAGACCGGAGACCCAGTACTTC. Residues: CSVEVASRPETQYF.